Given below is one TCR beta chain in context. What it recognizes is unknown. Every sampled donor was Caucasian and healthy. Template switching added a universal primer site, and cDNA bore unique molecular identifiers. One entry per CDR3 protein results from TCRdb running MiXCR on the 5' RACE reads. The data show more than 200,000 distinct CDR3 sequences, more than 12% seen once. These data belong to a study of identical twins. Broader study findings: Because invariant MAIT and iNKT cells could be present, zero-insertion analyses could be partly confounded. The analysis was cross-sectional rather than longitudinal within donors.

The CDR3 length is 13 residues. Unmatched junction bases numbered 6, after V lost 6 bases and J lost 5 bases. CDR1 is MGHRA, CDR2 YSYEKL, per germline. The TCR was taken from a woman younger than 30 in good health. The sequencing sample was made of memory (CD45RO+) T cells sorted from blood. V usage is TRBV4-1 and J usage is TRBJ2-5, with 7 nucleotides matching TRBD1. The CDR3 sequence is CASSHTGVETQYF. The DNA of the CDR3 is TGCGCCAGCAGTCACACAGGGGTGGAGACCCAGTACTTC.